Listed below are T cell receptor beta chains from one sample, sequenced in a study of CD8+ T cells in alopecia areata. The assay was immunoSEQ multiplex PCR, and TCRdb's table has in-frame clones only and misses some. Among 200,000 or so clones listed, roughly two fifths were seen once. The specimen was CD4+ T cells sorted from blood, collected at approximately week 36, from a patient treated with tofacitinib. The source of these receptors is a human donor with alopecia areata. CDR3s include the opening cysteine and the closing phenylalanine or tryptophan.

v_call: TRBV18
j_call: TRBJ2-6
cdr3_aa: CASSPRGLAETSGANVLTF

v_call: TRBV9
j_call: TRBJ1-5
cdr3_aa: CASSVGPLVGQPQHF

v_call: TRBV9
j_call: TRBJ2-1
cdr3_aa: CASSVDQGAYNEQFF

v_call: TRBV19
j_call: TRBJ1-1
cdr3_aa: CASSRASQGATEAFF

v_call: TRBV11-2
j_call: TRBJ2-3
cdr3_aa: CASSLDGQDQDTQYF

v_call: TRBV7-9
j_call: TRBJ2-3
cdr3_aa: CASSYQGDTQYF

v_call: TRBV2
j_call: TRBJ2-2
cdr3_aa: CASGGTSYTGELFF

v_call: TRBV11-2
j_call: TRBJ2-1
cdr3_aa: CASRLAGTVSHEQFF

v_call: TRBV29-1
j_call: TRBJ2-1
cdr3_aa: CSAGGSDRAYNEQFF

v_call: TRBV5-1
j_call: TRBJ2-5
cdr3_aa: CASTSGETQYF

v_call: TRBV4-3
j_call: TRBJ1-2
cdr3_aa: CASSQDQDSNYGYTF

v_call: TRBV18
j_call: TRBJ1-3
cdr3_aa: CASSPQDSTGNTIYF

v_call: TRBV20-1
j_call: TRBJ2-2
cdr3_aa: CSAENTGELFF

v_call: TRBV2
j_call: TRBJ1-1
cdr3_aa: CASRPQVPMNTEAFF

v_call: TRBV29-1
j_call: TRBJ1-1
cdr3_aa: CSVGNRQEAFF

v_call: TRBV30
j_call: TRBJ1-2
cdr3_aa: CALYDREYGYTF